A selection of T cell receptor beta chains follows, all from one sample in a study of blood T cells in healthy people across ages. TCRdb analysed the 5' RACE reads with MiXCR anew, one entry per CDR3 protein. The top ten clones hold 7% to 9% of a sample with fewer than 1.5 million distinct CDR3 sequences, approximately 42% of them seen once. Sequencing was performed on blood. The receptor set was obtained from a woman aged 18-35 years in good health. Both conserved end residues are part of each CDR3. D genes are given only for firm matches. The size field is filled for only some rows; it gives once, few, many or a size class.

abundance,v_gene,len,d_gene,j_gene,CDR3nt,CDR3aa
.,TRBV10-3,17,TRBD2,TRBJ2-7,TGTGCCACAGTCACTAGCGGGAGGGCCCCCTACTCCTACGAGCAGTACTTC,CATVTSGRAPYSYEQYF
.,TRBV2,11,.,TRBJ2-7,TGTGCCAGCAAAGCTCACTACGAGCAGTACTTC,CASKAHYEQYF
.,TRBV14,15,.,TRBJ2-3,TGTGCCAGCAGCAATCGCGGTTCTAGCACAGATACGCAGTATTTT,CASSNRGSSTDTQYF
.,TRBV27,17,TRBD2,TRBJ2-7,TGTGCCAGCAGTCCACAACTTTCTAGCGGGAGCTCCTATGAGCAGTACTTC,CASSPQLSSGSSYEQYF
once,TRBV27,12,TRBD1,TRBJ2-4,TGTGCCAGCAGTTGGCTAACAGGGGAGCAGTACTTC,CASSWLTGEQYF
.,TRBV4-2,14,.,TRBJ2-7,TGTGCCAGCAGCCCCACCTCCCGCTACAATGAGCAGTACTTC,CASSPTSRYNEQYF
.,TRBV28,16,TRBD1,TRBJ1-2,TGTGCCAGCAGTTTTCTGGGGACAGGGGAGGTCTATGGCTACACCTTC,CASSFLGTGEVYGYTF
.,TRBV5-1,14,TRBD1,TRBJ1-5,TGCGCCAGCAGAAGCCACAGGGGAAATCAGCCCCAGCATTTT,CASRSHRGNQPQHF
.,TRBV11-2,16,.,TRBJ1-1,TGTGCCAGCAGCCCTAAGATCGGGGGGGAGAACACTGAAGCTTTCTTT,CASSPKIGGENTEAFF
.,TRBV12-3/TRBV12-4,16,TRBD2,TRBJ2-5,TGTGCCAGCAGTCGACTAGCGGGAGGGATCGGGGAGACCCAGTACTTC,CASSRLAGGIGETQYF
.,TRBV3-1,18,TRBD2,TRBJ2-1,TGTGCCAGCAGCCAAGGGCTAGCGGGGGGCAGCTCCTACAATGAGCAGTTCTTC,CASSQGLAGGSSYNEQFF
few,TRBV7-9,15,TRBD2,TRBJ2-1,TGTGCCAGCAGCTTAGGCCCTTCCTTGGGACTAGGGGAGTTCTTC,CASSLGPSLGLGEFF
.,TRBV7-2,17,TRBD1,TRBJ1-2,TGTGCCAGCAGCTTATCGGGACAGGGTCCCCTGAGCTATGGCTACACCTTC,CASSLSGQGPLSYGYTF
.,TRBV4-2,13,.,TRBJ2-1,TGTACCAGCAGCCAAGACGTAAAAGATGAGCAGTTCTTC,CTSSQDVKDEQFF
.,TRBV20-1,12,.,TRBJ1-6,TGCAGTCCCGACAGCTTTGATTCACCCCTCCACTTT,CSPDSFDSPLHF
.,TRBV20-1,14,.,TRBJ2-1,TGCAGTGCTAGTGGGCTAGCGATCTACAATGAGCAGTTCTTC,CSASGLAIYNEQFF
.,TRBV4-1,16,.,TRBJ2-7,TGCGCCAGCAGCCAAGATGAGGGGTCTCAGCCGGACGAGCAGTACTTC,CASSQDEGSQPDEQYF
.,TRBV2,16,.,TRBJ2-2,TGTGCCAGCAGTGGGGCGCCGATCCGAGGGACCGGGGAGCTGTTTTTT,CASSGAPIRGTGELFF
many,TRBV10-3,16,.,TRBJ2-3,TGTGCCATCAGTGTTAGCGGAGACCCTAGCACAGATACGCAGTATTTT,CAISVSGDPSTDTQYF
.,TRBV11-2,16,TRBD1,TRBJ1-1,TGTGCCAGCAGCTTAGATCGCTTTATACAGGGGGCTGAAGCTTTCTTT,CASSLDRFIQGAEAFF
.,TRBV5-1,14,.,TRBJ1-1,TGCGCCAGCAGCCGGACAGCCGAGAACACTGAAGCTTTCTTT,CASSRTAENTEAFF
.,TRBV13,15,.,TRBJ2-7,TGTGCCAGCAGCCTACGACTGTCCGACTCCTACGAGCAGTACTTC,CASSLRLSDSYEQYF
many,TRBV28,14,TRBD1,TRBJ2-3,TGCGCCAGCAGGGGACAGGGGATCACAGATACGCAGTATTTT,CASRGQGITDTQYF
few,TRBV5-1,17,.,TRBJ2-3,TGCGCCAGCAGCGGGAGCGGGTTTGCCGCTAGCACAGATACGCAGTATTTT,CASSGSGFAASTDTQYF
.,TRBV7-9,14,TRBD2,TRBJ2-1,TGTGCCAGCAGCGGATCTAGGGAGGGTAATGAGCAGTTCTTC,CASSGSREGNEQFF
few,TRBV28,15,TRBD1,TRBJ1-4,TGTGCCAGCAGTTATACGCCGAACAGGGGAGCGAAACTGTTTTTT,CASSYTPNRGAKLFF
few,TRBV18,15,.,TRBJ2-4,TGTGCCAGCTCACCACCGGACCTAGCCAAAAACATTCAGTACTTC,CASSPPDLAKNIQYF
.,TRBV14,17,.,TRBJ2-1,TGTGCCAGCAGCCCCTTTGTAGGGCTTGGAGGCTACAATGAGCAGTTCTTC,CASSPFVGLGGYNEQFF
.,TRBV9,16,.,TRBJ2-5,TGTGCCAGCAGCGACGTGGGCGGGACTTATCAAGAGACCCAGTACTTC,CASSDVGGTYQETQYF
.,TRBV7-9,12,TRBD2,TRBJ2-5,TGTGCCAGCAGCTTCGGACTAGAGACGTTGTACTTC,CASSFGLETLYF
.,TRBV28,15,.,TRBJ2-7,TGTGCCAGCAGAGACCCGGGACCAACACTCGACGAGCAGTACTTC,CASRDPGPTLDEQYF
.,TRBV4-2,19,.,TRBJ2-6,TGTGCCAGCAGCCAAAGGGGGGGAGGGGATAGCTCTGGGGCCAACGTCCTGACTTTC,CASSQRGGGDSSGANVLTF
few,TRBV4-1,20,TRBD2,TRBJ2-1,TGCGCCAGCAGCCCTCTGGGGAGGACTAGCGGGGGGGCAGGGCACAATGAGCAGTTCTTT,CASSPLGRTSGGAGHNEQFF
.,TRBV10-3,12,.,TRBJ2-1,TGTGCCCAAAGGACAGACTACAATGAGCAGTTCTTC,CAQRTDYNEQFF
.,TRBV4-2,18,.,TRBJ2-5,TGTGCCAGCAGCCAAGGGACGCGGGGAGCCCCCTTAAGAGAGACCCAGTACTTC,CASSQGTRGAPLRETQYF
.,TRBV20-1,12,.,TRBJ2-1,TGCAGTGCTAGAGATCTCGGCGGGGAGCAGTTCTTC,CSARDLGGEQFF
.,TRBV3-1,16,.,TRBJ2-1,TGTGCCAGCAGCCAAAGGCTAGTGAGCTTGTACAATGAGCAGTTCTTC,CASSQRLVSLYNEQFF
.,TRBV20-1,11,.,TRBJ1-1,TGCAGTGCTAGAGGAGGCTGGGAAGCTTTCTTT,CSARGGWEAFF
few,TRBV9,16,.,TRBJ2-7,TGTGCCAGCAGCGGATCACAGGGATTAAATCCCTACGAGCAGTACTTC,CASSGSQGLNPYEQYF
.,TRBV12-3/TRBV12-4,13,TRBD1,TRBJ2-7,TGTGCCAGCAGTGCGGGACAGGGATCCGGGCAGTACTTC,CASSAGQGSGQYF
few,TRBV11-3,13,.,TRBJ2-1,TGTGCCAGCAGCTTAGATCCGTCCAATGAGCAGTTCTTC,CASSLDPSNEQFF
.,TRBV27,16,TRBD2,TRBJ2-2,TGTGCCAGCAGTTTGGGGTGGCGGGAGTACACCGGGGAGCTGTTTTTT,CASSLGWREYTGELFF
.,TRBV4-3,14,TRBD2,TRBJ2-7,TGCGCCAGCAGTCCGACTAGCGGGGATTACGAGCAGTACTTC,CASSPTSGDYEQYF
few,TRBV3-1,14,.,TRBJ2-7,TGTGCCAGCAGCCAAACAGGGTCGATTGGCGAGCAGTACTTC,CASSQTGSIGEQYF
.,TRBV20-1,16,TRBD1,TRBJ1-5,TGCAGTGCTAGAGACGACGACAGGGGGGGCAATCAGCCCCAGCATTTT,CSARDDDRGGNQPQHF
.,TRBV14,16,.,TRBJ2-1,TGTGCCAGCAGCCGGCTAGCCACCTTTTCCTACAGTGAGCAGTTCTTC,CASSRLATFSYSEQFF
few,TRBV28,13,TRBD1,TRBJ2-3,TGTGCCAGCACGAGAGGGGGCAGAAATACGCAGTATTTT,CASTRGGRNTQYF
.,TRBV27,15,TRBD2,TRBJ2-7,TGTGCCAGCAGAACAGCGGGAGGGGGATCCTACGAGCAGTACTTC,CASRTAGGGSYEQYF
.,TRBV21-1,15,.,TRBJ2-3,TGTGCCAGCCCACTAGCGGGAGGGATTGAAGATACGCAGTATTTT,CASPLAGGIEDTQYF
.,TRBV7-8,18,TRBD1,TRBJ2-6,TGTGCCAGCAGCTCAAGACAGGGGGCCACCTCTGGGGCCAACGTCCTGACTTTC,CASSSRQGATSGANVLTF